Listed below are T cell receptor beta chains from one sample, sequenced in a study of CD8 T cells in Susac syndrome. MiXCR was run by TCRdb on the immunoSEQ multiplex PCR reads, yielding one entry per CDR3 protein. This sample has about 23,000 distinct CDR3 sequences; around 93% occur once, and the top ten carry 0.55% to 0.7%. Specimen: CD8+ T cells from PBMCs. The receptors shown here come from a human donor with Susac syndrome. Both conserved end residues are part of each CDR3. The D gene is left open where the match is weak. Clone size is stated in some rows and not others, as once, few, many or a class when expanded.

j_gene | d_gene | abundance | v_gene | CDR3aa | CDR3nt
TRBJ2-5 | TRBD1 | NA | TRBV7-6 | CASSRPGTGDYQETQYF | TGTGCCAGCAGCCGTCCCGGGACAGGCGACTACCAAGAGACCCAGTACTTC
TRBJ1-5 | NA | NA | TRBV4-3 | CASSQDSDSNQPQHF | TGCGCCAGCAGCCAAGACAGCGACAGCAATCAGCCCCAGCATTTT
TRBJ1-1 | NA | NA | TRBV2 | CASSEGGYTEAFF | TGTGCCAGCAGTGAAGGGGGGTACACTGAAGCTTTCTTT
TRBJ2-7 | NA | once | TRBV28 | CASSSPWTDYEQYF | TGTGCCAGCAGTTCCCCTTGGACAGACTACGAGCAGTACTTC
TRBJ1-2 | NA | NA | TRBV9 | CASSAETESRYGYTF | TGTGCCAGCAGCGCGGAGACGGAATCCCGATATGGCTACACCTTC
TRBJ2-7 | TRBD1 | NA | TRBV5-1 | CASSSEDRIAYEQYF | TGCGCCAGCAGCTCGGAGGACAGGATCGCCTACGAGCAGTACTTC
TRBJ1-2 | NA | NA | TRBV9 | CASSSTTQNYGYTF | TGTGCCAGCAGCTCAACCACACAAAACTATGGCTACACCTTC
TRBJ2-5 | NA | NA | TRBV11-1 | CASSLEGGRRQETQYF | TGTGCCAGCAGCTTGGAGGGGGGACGGCGCCAAGAGACCCAGTACTTC
TRBJ2-5 | TRBD1 | NA | TRBV7-6 | CASSSTESGTGGYLETQYF | TGTGCCAGCAGCTCAACCGAATCCGGGACAGGGGGTTATTTAGAGACCCAGTACTTC
TRBJ1-2 | NA | once | TRBV5-4 | CASSLYPIGTRSNYGYTF | TGTGCCAGCAGCTTATATCCTATCGGGACCCGGAGTAACTATGGCTACACCTTC
TRBJ1-2 | TRBD1 | NA | TRBV4-2 | CASSQEVEGAFYYGYTF | TGTGCCAGCAGCCAGGAAGTAGAGGGGGCCTTTTACTATGGCTACACCTTC
TRBJ2-4 | NA | NA | TRBV7-6 | CASSLLAGAVGQTYRNIQYF | TGTGCCAGCAGCTTATTAGCAGGGGCAGTAGGACAAACCTATCGAAACATTCAGTACTTC
TRBJ2-1 | NA | NA | TRBV4-1 | CASSLQGGARGGGSYNEQFF | TGCGCCAGCAGCCTCCAAGGAGGGGCCAGGGGAGGGGGCTCCTACAATGAGCAGTTCTTC
TRBJ2-3 | TRBD2 | NA | TRBV6-4 | CASSFSGGATDTQYF | TGTGCCAGCAGTTTTAGCGGGGGGGCCACAGATACGCAGTATTTT
TRBJ1-1 | NA | NA | TRBV3-1 | CASSQEAGDTEAFF | TGTGCCAGCAGCCAAGAGGCAGGGGACACTGAAGCTTTCTTT
TRBJ2-2 | TRBD2 | NA | TRBV4-3 | CASSQEAGEDTGELFF | TGCGCCAGCAGCCAAGAAGCGGGGGAAGACACCGGGGAGCTGTTTTTT
TRBJ2-2 | NA | NA | TRBV14 | CASSQDPGAGELFF | TGTGCCAGCAGCCAAGATCCGGGGGCCGGGGAGCTGTTTTTT
TRBJ1-5 | NA | NA | TRBV6-2/TRBV6-3 | CASSYFRGDQPQHF | TGTGCCAGCAGTTATTTTAGGGGGGATCAGCCCCAGCATTTT
TRBJ1-2 | TRBD1 | NA | TRBV7-8 | CASSPGQEAYGYTF | TGTGCCAGCAGCCCCGGACAGGAAGCCTATGGCTACACCTTC
TRBJ2-7 | TRBD1 | NA | TRBV28 | CASSTGTGSYEQYF | TGTGCCAGCAGCACCGGGACAGGGTCGTACGAGCAGTACTTC
TRBJ1-2 | TRBD1 | NA | TRBV7-2 | CASSDSGQGRADYGYTF | TGTGCCAGCAGCGACTCGGGACAGGGACGTGCGGACTATGGCTACACCTTC
TRBJ2-7 | NA | NA | TRBV14 | CASSQWIFPHEQYF | TGTGCCAGCAGCCAATGGATTTTCCCCCACGAGCAGTACTTC
TRBJ1-1 | NA | NA | TRBV12-3/TRBV12-4 | CASSSDAITTNTEAFF | TGTGCCAGCAGTTCCGACGCGATTACAACGAACACTGAAGCTTTCTTT
TRBJ2-2 | TRBD2 | NA | TRBV15 | CATGGDLSGELFF | TGTGCCACCGGGGGGGATCTGTCCGGGGAGCTGTTTTTT
TRBJ2-5 | TRBD2 | NA | TRBV14 | CASSETGGEETQYF | TGTGCCAGCAGCGAAACCGGGGGGGAAGAGACCCAGTACTTC
TRBJ2-5 | NA | once | TRBV7-2 | CASSLQKRQETQYF | TGTGCCAGCAGCTTACAGAAGCGGCAAGAGACCCAGTACTTC
TRBJ2-5 | TRBD2 | few | TRBV11-2 | CASSLVAGGRETQYF | TGTGCCAGCAGCTTAGTAGCGGGGGGTCGTGAGACCCAGTACTTC
TRBJ2-3 | TRBD1 | NA | TRBV19 | CASSMTGVTTDTQYF | TGTGCCAGTAGTATGACAGGGGTAACGACAGATACGCAGTATTTT
TRBJ2-7 | TRBD2 | NA | TRBV6-1 | CASSETASGGAYEQYF | TGTGCCAGCAGTGAAACCGCTAGCGGGGGGGCCTACGAGCAGTACTTC
TRBJ2-7 | NA | NA | TRBV2 | CASRKRGDYEQYF | TGTGCCAGCAGAAAAAGAGGAGATTACGAGCAGTACTTC
TRBJ2-3 | TRBD2 | NA | TRBV4-1 | CASSQPPTSGGASDTQYF | TGCGCCAGCAGCCAACCACCGACTAGCGGGGGGGCGTCAGATACGCAGTATTTT
TRBJ1-1 | NA | NA | TRBV7-9 | CASSQGPQGPEAFF | TGTGCCAGCAGCCAAGGACCACAGGGCCCTGAAGCTTTCTTT
TRBJ1-5 | NA | once | TRBV7-9 | CASSFSNQPQHF | TGTGCCAGCAGCTTCAGTAATCAGCCCCAGCATTTT
TRBJ2-1 | TRBD1 | NA | TRBV28 | CASSLNRGAYNEQFF | TGTGCCAGCAGTCTCAACAGGGGGGCGTACAATGAGCAGTTCTTC
TRBJ2-7 | NA | NA | TRBV7-2 | CASSFFVDREQYF | TGTGCCAGCAGCTTCTTTGTCGACAGGGAGCAGTACTTC
TRBJ2-7 | NA | NA | TRBV28 | CASSSLLTPAEQYF | TGTGCCAGCAGTTCCCTCCTCACACCCGCTGAGCAGTACTTC
TRBJ2-2 | TRBD1 | NA | TRBV2 | CASNFPYSHIGQGARTGELFF | TGTGCCAGCAATTTTCCTTACTCCCACATCGGACAGGGGGCGAGGACCGGGGAGCTGTTTTTT
TRBJ1-2 | NA | NA | TRBV28 | CASSLATSGYGYTF | TGTGCCAGCAGTTTGGCGACATCGGGCTATGGCTACACCTTC
TRBJ1-1 | TRBD1 | once | TRBV5-5 | CASSLESGGAEAFF | TGTGCCAGCAGCTTGGAATCAGGGGGAGCTGAAGCTTTCTTT
TRBJ1-2 | TRBD1 | NA | TRBV3-1 | CASSPPGQGYYGYTF | TGTGCCAGCAGCCCACCGGGACAGGGCTACTATGGCTACACCTTC
TRBJ2-7 | TRBD1 | NA | TRBV5-1 | CASSPPGGPYEQYF | TGCGCCAGCAGCCCTCCAGGGGGACCCTACGAGCAGTACTTC
TRBJ2-7 | NA | NA | TRBV6-6 | CASSPTRASYEQYF | TGTGCCAGCAGCCCTACTAGGGCCTCCTACGAGCAGTACTTC
TRBJ2-4 | NA | NA | TRBV12-3/TRBV12-4 | CASRKGNIQYF | TGTGCCAGCAGAAAGGGGAACATTCAGTACTTC
TRBJ2-7 | NA | NA | TRBV6-5 | CASRPGPYEQYF | TGTGCCAGCAGACCCGGACCCTACGAGCAGTACTTC
TRBJ2-7 | NA | NA | TRBV21-1 | CASSKVWYPNYEQYF | TGTGCCAGCAGCAAAGTTTGGTACCCAAACTACGAGCAGTACTTC
TRBJ1-1 | NA | few | TRBV6-2/TRBV6-3 | CASSFRANTEAFF | TGTGCCAGCAGTTTTCGGGCGAACACTGAAGCTTTCTTT
TRBJ1-4 | NA | NA | TRBV7-8 | CASSLDSATNEKLFF | TGTGCCAGCAGCTTGGACAGTGCAACTAATGAAAAACTGTTTTTT
TRBJ2-2 | NA | NA | TRBV6-1 | CASSIYRGPDTGELFF | TGTGCCAGCAGTATTTATCGGGGGCCGGACACCGGGGAGCTGTTTTTT
TRBJ2-1 | NA | NA | TRBV27 | CASSSGTPNNEQFF | TGTGCCAGCAGTTCCGGGACACCCAACAATGAGCAGTTCTTC
TRBJ1-2 | NA | NA | TRBV6-5 | CASSYTGQPYGYTF | TGTGCCAGCAGTTACACGGGACAACCCTACGGCTACACCTTC
TRBJ1-2 | TRBD1 | NA | TRBV9 | CASSLDPTIGGSGYGYTF | TGTGCCAGCAGCCTAGATCCGACAATAGGGGGCTCTGGATATGGCTACACCTTC
TRBJ2-7 | NA | NA | TRBV28 | CASSPIGDSYEQYF | TGTGCCAGCAGCCCTATTGGGGACTCCTACGAGCAGTACTTC
TRBJ1-5 | TRBD1 | NA | TRBV4-1 | CASAPGDRGRGGQPQHF | TGCGCCAGCGCCCCGGGGGACAGGGGGCGTGGTGGTCAGCCCCAGCATTTT